Described below is a single T cell receptor (beta chain) sequence and its context. These data originate in a study of blood T cell repertoires in COVID-19. V lost 6 bases and J 8 bases, leaving 10 bases between the germline ends. This CDR3 has 11 residues. Per germline, CDR1 SGHNT and CDR2 YENEEA. Data came from immunoSEQ multiplex PCR; TCRdb stores just in-frame clones and leaves some out. The profile covers about 380,000 clones, with 88% appearing a single time and 1.2% taken by the ten largest. The chain joins TRBV11-3 to TRBJ1-1; possibly TRBD1 for D (6 bases). The sequencing sample was made of PBMCs or T cells enriched from blood (not recorded which). The TCR originated in a woman under 30 who had recovered from COVID-19. The CDR3 DNA sequence: TGTGCCAGCAGTACAGGGCAAGAAGCTTTCTTT. Residues: CASSTGQEAFF. The complete variable domain, with remaining parts taken from reference TRBV11-3 and TRBJ1-1, reads EAGVVQSPRYKIIEKKQPVAFWCNPISGHNTLYWYLQNLGQGPELLIRYENEEAVDDSQLPKDRFSAERLKGVDSTLKIQPAELGDSAVYLCASSTGQEAFFGQGTRLTVV.